Shown below are 25 T cell receptor beta chains from a single sample sequenced in a study of cytomegalovirus exposure and HLA in healthy donors. Use of 60 Vbeta and 13 Jbeta primers characterized the PCR. Assay used: immunoSEQ multiplex PCR; TCRdb lists only in-frame clones, some missing. The sample shows under 90,000 clones, less than 75% of them seen only once. Source material: PBMCs. These receptors all come from a man in his forties or fifties in good health and CMV-seropositive.

As DNA, the CDR3 is TGTGCCAGCAACCGGGACAGGTTAAACACTGAAGCTTTCTTT. Residues: CASNRDRLNTEAFF. V is TRBV11-2 and J is TRBJ1-1; 8 positions agree with TRBD1. With 7 bases clipped from V and 2 bases from J, the junction kept 6 bases outside the gene matches. The CDR3 has 14 residues. Germline V gene lookup returns CDR1 SGHAT and CDR2 FQNNGV.

The rearrangement links TRBV5-4 to TRBJ1-1; the match to TRBD1 covers 9 bases. The CDR3 totals 16 residues. Germline V gene data show CDR1 as SGHNT and CDR2 as YYREEE (reference sequence). V shed 4 bases, J shed 3 bases, and the junction held 10 bases outside the gene matches. CDR3 protein: CASSPSGTGRDTEAFF. As DNA, the CDR3 is TGTGCCAGCAGCCCATCAGGGACAGGGAGGGACACTGAAGCTTTCTTT.

The chain employs TRBV30 and TRBJ1-1; perhaps TRBD1 as D (5 bases). V was clipped by 5 bases and J by 1 base, with 8 bases between them. Germline lookup yields CDR1 GTSNPN and CDR2 SVGIG (reference sequence). The CDR3 runs to 12 residues. CDR3 loop: CAWGTGNTEAFF. The CDR3 nucleotides read TGTGCCTGGGGAACAGGGAACACTGAAGCTTTCTTT. The variable domain in full, with the rest retrieved from reference TRBV30 and TRBJ1-1, is SQTIHQWPATLVQPVGSPLSLECTVEGTSNPNLYWYRQAAGRGLQLLFYSVGIGQISSEVPQNLSASRPQDRQFILSSKKLLLSDSGFYLCAWGTGNTEAFFGQGTRLTVV.

This clone was seen just once. The chain couples TRBV19 to TRBJ1-5; D unclear. V dropped 4 bases and J dropped 0 bases, with 10 bases sitting between them. This CDR3 has 15 amino acids. The V gene's germline CDR1 is LNHDA and CDR2 SQIVND (reference sequence). Here the CDR3 reads CASSRGGLSNQPQHF. The CDR3 DNA reads as TGTGCCAGTAGTAGAGGTGGCCTTAGCAATCAGCCCCAGCATTTT.

V usage is TRBV28 and J usage is TRBJ2-7; 8 positions agree with TRBD1. Trimming at V came to 6 bases and at J to 6 bases, leaving 10 bases not matched to a gene. The CDR3 runs 14 residues. The germline CDR1 and CDR2 sequences are MDHEN and SYDVKM. The CDR3, as DNA: TGTGCCAGCAGAGCCTTCGGGACAGGAGGCGAGCAGTACTTC. Translating it yields CASRAFGTGGEQYF.

The rearrangement uses TRBV29-1 and TRBJ1-5, with D uncertain. V was shortened by 3 bases and J by 9 bases, with 12 bases between the two germline ends. Germline V gives CDR1 SQVTM, CDR2 ANQGSEA. CDR3 length equals 12 residues. The CDR3 region is CSVESINGPQHF. The CDR3 coding sequence is TGCAGCGTTGAGTCCATCAACGGGCCCCAGCATTTT.

The V gene is TRBV9, the J gene TRBJ2-1; TRBD1 matches at 8 bases. Per germline, CDR1 SGDLS and CDR2 YYNGEE. Trimming cost V 4 bases and J 0 bases; bases outside gene matches: 6. The CDR3 sequence is 16 residues long. This CDR3 is CASSPKGQGSYNEQFF. The CDR3 coding sequence is TGTGCCAGCAGCCCCAAAGGACAGGGCTCCTACAATGAGCAGTTCTTC.

The V call is TRBV10-3, the J call TRBJ1-5, with 11 nucleotides matching TRBD1. CDR1 ENHRY and CDR2 SYGVKD come from the germline V gene. Trimming cost V 6 bases and J 5 bases; bases outside gene matches: 3. This CDR3 has 14 amino acids. The CDR3 bases are TGTGCCATCAGGCCGGGACAGGGGGATCAGCCCCAGCATTTT. It is translated as CAIRPGQGDQPQHF.

The chain has TRBV28 and TRBJ2-7; 10 bases fit TRBD2. J gave up 0 bases and V 5 bases, and 7 bases lay outside the gene matches. Germline values: CDR1 MDHEN, CDR2 SYDVKM. There are 16 residues in the CDR3. In nucleotides, the CDR3 is TGTGCCAGCAGTCCTGGGACTAGCGTAAGCTCCTACGAGCAGTACTTC. As protein: CASSPGTSVSSYEQYF.

The chain uses TRBV5-4 and TRBJ1-2, with TRBD1 matching 7 bases. The germline V gene has CDR1 SGHNT and CDR2 YYREEE (reference sequence). Unmatched junction bases numbered 7, after V lost 0 bases and J lost 5 bases. The CDR3 runs 15 residues. The CDR3 DNA reads TGTGCCAGCAGCTTGGACAGGGGAAAGGGGTATGGCTACACCTTC. This codes for CASSLDRGKGYGYTF.

In this sample, this clone turned up a few times. This chain joins TRBV29-1 and TRBJ2-2; 7 nucleotides agree with TRBD1. J lost 3 bases, V lost 6 bases, and 7 bases had no gene match. The germline V gene encodes CDR1 SQVTM and CDR2 ANQGSEA. CDR3 length: 14 residues. The CDR3 reads CSVLTGTYTGELFF. Written as DNA, the CDR3 is TGCAGCGTCCTGACAGGGACCTACACCGGGGAGCTGTTTTTT.

The V gene is TRBV2, the J gene TRBJ1-2, with 10 bases matching TRBD1. Trimming took 6 bases from V and 3 from J; bases not matched to a gene: 4. Per germline, CDR1 SNHLY and CDR2 FYNNEI. The CDR3 consists of 14 residues. The CDR3 DNA follows: TGTGCCAGCAGAAGACAGGGGGCGGACTATGGCTACACCTTC. Protein product: CASRRQGADYGYTF.

The chain recombines TRBV20-1 with TRBJ1-3; D ambiguous. Germline lookup yields CDR1 DFQATT and CDR2 SNEGSKA (reference sequence). Trimming pared 5 bases from V and 7 bases from J, leaving 9 bases between. The CDR3 extends over 11 amino acids. The CDR3 DNA follows: TGCAGTGCTCCCAGTCCGAACACCATATATTTT. Its translation: CSAPSPNTIYF.

In its sample, this clone was seen once. CDR3 in amino acids: CASSLGGQGGNQPQHF. CDR3 sequence (DNA): TGTGCCAGCAGTTTAGGGGGACAGGGAGGCAATCAGCCCCAGCATTTT. The J gene is TRBJ1-5, the V gene TRBV28; 9 bases agree with TRBD1. V was pared by 2 bases and J by 2 bases, with 4 bases of the junction left unmatched. The CDR3 has 16 amino acids. Germline loops: CDR1 MDHEN, CDR2 SYDVKM.

The chain joins TRBV5-1 to TRBJ2-6; D not certain. Trimming removed 1 base at V and 0 bases at J, with 11 bases between. CDR1 and CDR2 (germline): SGHRS, YFSETQ. The CDR3 sequence is 17 residues long. The CDR3 bases are TGCGCCAGCAGCTTGAAGGCAGCGAGCTCTGGGGCCAACGTCCTGACTTTC. As protein: CASSLKAASSGANVLTF.

The chain joins TRBV5-1 to TRBJ2-5, with TRBD1 matching over 7 bases. V shed 4 bases, J shed 4 bases, and the junction held 10 bases outside the gene matches. Germline V gene lookup returns CDR1 SGHRS and CDR2 YFSETQ. The CDR3 has 15 residues. CDR3 in amino acids: CASSPPAAGGETQYF. The CDR3 coding sequence is TGCGCCAGCAGCCCACCGGCGGCAGGGGGAGAGACCCAGTACTTC.

The rearrangement uses TRBV19 and TRBJ2-1; TRBD2 matches at 11 bases. Trimming removed 6 bases from V and 4 bases from J; junction bases left unmatched: 11. The CDR3 is made up of 17 amino acids. Germline CDR1 reads LNHDA; CDR2 reads SQIVND (reference sequence). This chain's CDR3 is CASRSHLAGGSYNEQFF. DNA of the CDR3: TGTGCCAGTAGAAGCCATCTAGCGGGAGGAAGTTACAATGAGCAGTTCTTC.

The rearrangement links TRBV13 to TRBJ2-1; maybe TRBD2 (6 bases). Germline V gene lookup returns CDR1 PRHDT and CDR2 FYEKMQ (reference sequence). V lost 8 bases, J lost 9 bases, and 17 bases lay in between. The CDR3 length is 13 residues. CDR3 in amino acids: CASSGRGGSEQFF. CDR3 sequence (DNA): TGTGCCAGCTCGGGCCGGGGAGGCAGTGAGCAGTTCTTC.

This clone has only a few counts. J is TRBJ2-5 and V is TRBV6-1; 11 nucleotides align to TRBD2. With 5 bases clipped from V and 1 base from J, the junction kept 3 bases outside the gene matches. The CDR3 consists of 15 residues. From germline, CDR1 is MNHNS and CDR2 SASEGT. The CDR3 here is CASSLAGGTQETQYF. The CDR3 DNA is TGTGCCAGCAGTTTAGCGGGAGGGACCCAAGAGACCCAGTACTTC.

The CDR3 region has the DNA TGCGCCAGCAGCAGGGACATGGACACTGAAGCTTTCTTT. This gives the protein CASSRDMDTEAFF. The genes are TRBV5-1 and TRBJ1-1, with D possibly matching TRBD1 (6 bases). In germline, CDR1 is SGHRS, CDR2 YFSETQ. The CDR3 runs to 13 residues. V was cut by 4 bases and J by 3 bases, with 10 bases left in between.

This clone was recorded a few times. This chain uses TRBV4-3 with TRBJ2-2; D is possibly TRBD2 (6 bases). In germline, CDR1 is LGHNA, CDR2 YSLEER. The CDR3 spans 16 residues. V lost 4 bases to trimming and J lost 2 bases, with 14 bases between them. Written as DNA, the CDR3 is TGCGCCAGCAGCCCCGGGGGAAGGCCAAACACCGGGGAGCTGTTTTTT. Translation gives CASSPGGRPNTGELFF.

This clone was counted only a few times. The chain employs TRBV6-5 and TRBJ2-7; 7 bases align to TRBD1. This CDR3 has 14 amino acids. Looked up from germline, CDR1 is MNHEY and CDR2 is SVGAGI. The junction had 4 bases not matched to a gene; V was cut back by 2 bases and J by 3 bases. CDR3 region: CASSYTGEVYEQYF. In nucleotides, the CDR3 is TGTGCCAGCAGTTACACAGGGGAAGTCTACGAGCAGTACTTC.

This chain uses TRBV19 with TRBJ1-2; D gene unclear. The CDR3 loop spans 15 amino acids. Trimming took 8 bases from V and 4 from J, leaving 20 bases between them. Germline CDR1 is LNHDA and CDR2 is SQIVND (reference sequence). The CDR3 region has the DNA TGTGCCAGTCATCCCCGGGGATCCGGCAGCTATGGCTACACCTTC. This sequence encodes CASHPRGSGSYGYTF.

The chain combines TRBV29-1 with TRBJ2-3; TRBD2 agrees at 7 bases. CDR1 is SQVTM, CDR2 ANQGSEA, per germline. Unmatched junction bases numbered 13, after V lost 7 bases and J lost 0 bases. CDR3 size: 16 residues. In DNA, the CDR3 is TGCAGCGGATTGGAGAGGCGGGAGAATAGCACAGATACGCAGTATTTT. Encoded protein: CSGLERRENSTDTQYF.

The CDR3 here is CASSLTHGTGELFF. The CDR3 coding sequence is TGCGCCAGCAGCTTGACTCACGGCACCGGGGAGCTGTTTTTT. The J gene is TRBJ2-2, the V gene TRBV5-1, with D uncertain. This CDR3 spans 14 amino acids. Deletions cut 1 base from V and 4 bases from J, with 8 bases between. Germline V gene sequence: CDR1 SGHRS, CDR2 YFSETQ.